These 8 T cell receptor beta chains share one sample of origin, sequenced in a study of T-cell reconstitution after alpha-beta-depleted transplantation in children. Molecular barcoding with unique molecular identifiers was used for the TCRbeta library. Each CDR3 protein is one row after TCRdb ran MiXCR on the PCR reads. The repertoire holds 98,000 or so distinct CDR3 sequences, with 20% to 30% as singletons. Source: PBMCs, taken before TCRalphabeta/CD19-depleted stem cell transplant. The receptors derive from a boy aged 2-9 years with acute lymphoblastic leukemia, due to receive a stem cell transplant.

This clonotype was detected ten times or more. The V gene is TRBV20-1, the J gene TRBJ2-1, with unresolved D. Germline assignment: CDR1 DFQATT and CDR2 SNEGSKA (reference sequence). The CDR3 totals 18 residues. V was shortened by 5 bases and J by 0 bases, with 23 bases between the two germline ends. In DNA, the CDR3 is TGCAGTGCTGGCCCGCGAGAGAAGGGCCCGAGCTCCTACAATGAGCAGTTCTTC. Protein product: CSAGPREKGPSSYNEQFF.

The chain employs TRBV4-3 and TRBJ2-5; the D is unclear. The CDR3 sequence is 16 residues long. V lost 4 bases and J lost 5, with 20 bases in between. Germline V gene lookup returns CDR1 LGHNA and CDR2 YSLEER. This CDR3 reads CASSLSLLVKAETQYF. The CDR3 nucleotides read TGCGCCAGCAGCCTAAGCCTCCTAGTGAAAGCGGAGACCCAGTACTTC.

The chain carries TRBV12-3 or TRBV12-4 and TRBJ2-5, with 7 bases that match TRBD2. V dropped 6 bases and J dropped 6; count of bases not matched to a gene: 10. CDR3 length: 14 amino acids. The CDR3 reads CASRPSGGEQTQYF. CDR3 nucleotide sequence: TGTGCCAGCAGGCCTAGCGGAGGGGAACAGACCCAGTACTTC.

The CDR3 DNA reads TGTGCCAGCAAATTCTTCGGGACCTACTACGAGCAGTACTTC. This translates into CASKFFGTYYEQYF. The rearrangement uses TRBV28 and TRBJ2-7, with D perhaps being TRBD1 or TRBD2 (5 bases each). Trimming removed 7 bases from V and 3 bases from J, with 16 bases in between. This CDR3 is built from 14 residues. CDR1 is MDHEN and CDR2 is SYDVKM in the germline V gene.

The chain joins TRBV7-2 to TRBJ1-3, with TRBD1 as a possible D gene (5 bases). This CDR3 has 17 residues. V gave up 0 bases and J gave up 0 bases, with 12 bases separating them. The V gene's germline CDR1 is SGHTA and CDR2 FQGNSA. The CDR3 loop reads CASSLAGRASSGNTIYF. Here the CDR3 DNA reads TGTGCCAGCAGCTTAGCTGGCAGGGCGAGCTCTGGAAACACCATATATTTT.

The V and J genes are TRBV15 and TRBJ1-1, with D perhaps TRBD1 (6 bases). Germline assignment: CDR1 LNHNV and CDR2 YYDKDF (reference sequence). Trimming left V 0 bases short and J 1 base short, with 24 bases between. The CDR3 extends over 20 amino acids. The chain's CDR3 is CATSRDNYATGKVANTEAFF. The DNA of the CDR3 is TGTGCCACCAGCAGAGATAATTATGCCACAGGGAAGGTGGCGAACACTGAAGCTTTCTTT.

This clonotype was counted a few times. The rearrangement joins TRBV6-4 to TRBJ2-7, with a tentative D call TRBD1 (6 bases). The germline V gene has CDR1 MRHNA and CDR2 SNTAGT. The CDR3 spans 13 residues. The V gene lost 2 bases and the J gene lost 8 bases, with 13 bases spanning the gap. The CDR3 region has the DNA TGTGCCAGCAGTGACAAGGAACAGGGAAAGCAGTACTTC. As protein: CASSDKEQGKQYF.

The CDR3 loop is CASSRGGRAGYGYTF. The CDR3 nucleotides are TGTGCCAGCAGCCGTGGAGGTCGGGCGGGGTATGGCTACACCTTC. The J gene is TRBJ1-2, the V gene TRBV11-2; D not certain. The V and J ends lost 5 bases and 5 bases respectively, with 18 bases between them. CDR1 and CDR2 from the germline V gene are SGHAT and FQNNGV. This CDR3 spans 15 amino acids.